One sample yielded the 26 T cell receptor beta chains listed below, sequenced in a study of T cell changes during pregnancy in multiple sclerosis. TCRdb's copy holds only in-frame clones and misses some; the assay was immunoSEQ multiplex PCR. The sample lists tens of thousands of clones, approximately 92% occurring once. This material consisted of CD4+ T cells from peripheral blood mononuclear cells, taken after pregnancy. These receptors were taken from a female donor with multiple sclerosis, enrolled in a pregnancy study.

CDR3 region: CASTLGGAGEKLFF. CDR3 nucleotide sequence: TGTGCCAGTACCCTGGGGGGGGCTGGCGAAAAACTGTTTTTT. This rearrangement joins TRBV19 to TRBJ1-4, with a possible D match to TRBD1 (6 bases). V was trimmed by 7 bases and J by 8 bases, leaving 17 bases between them. Germline V lookup: CDR1 LNHDA, CDR2 SQIVND (reference sequence). The CDR3 covers 14 residues.

The chain recombines TRBV28 with TRBJ2-1; TRBD2 aligns across 9 bases. The germline V gene has CDR1 MDHEN and CDR2 SYDVKM. Trimming at V came to 8 bases and at J to 8 bases, leaving 7 bases not matched to a gene. This CDR3 comprises 13 residues. In nucleotides, the CDR3 is TGTGCCAGCGAGGGCGGGAGGGCAGATGAGCAGTTCTTC. It yields the protein CASEGGRADEQFF.

The rearrangement uses TRBV19 and TRBJ1-5, with TRBD1 as a possible D gene (5 bases). Germline CDR1 LNHDA, CDR2 SQIVND (reference sequence). With 6 bases removed from V and 6 bases from J, the gap between germline ends came to 9 bases. This CDR3 is built from 12 residues. The CDR3 here is CASSRVSQPQHF. As DNA, the CDR3 is TGTGCCAGTAGCAGGGTATCTCAGCCCCAGCATTTT.

The chain couples TRBV13 to TRBJ2-6, with 13 positions matching TRBD2. V shed 5 bases and J 2 bases; nucleotides not matched to a gene: 3. Germline lookup yields CDR1 PRHDT and CDR2 FYEKMQ (reference sequence). The CDR3 has 17 residues. CDR3: CASSRTSGSPGANVLTF. For the CDR3, the DNA is TGTGCCAGCAGCCGGACTAGCGGGAGTCCTGGGGCCAACGTCCTGACTTTC. The full variable domain, in which reference TRBV13 and TRBJ2-6 provide the parts outside the CDR3, is AAGVIQSPRHLIKEKRETATLKCYPIPRHDTVYWYQQGPGQDPQFLISFYEKMQSDKGSIPDRFSAQQFSDYHSELNMSSLELGDSALYFCASSRTSGSPGANVLTFGAGSRLTVL.

The chain couples TRBV6-6 to TRBJ1-1; TRBD1 matches 10 bases. Germline loops: CDR1 MNHNY, CDR2 SVGAGI (reference sequence). The junction had 4 bases not matched to a gene; V was cut back by 4 bases and J by 8 bases. This CDR3 is 13 amino acids long. This CDR3 reads CASSSTGGVEAFF. Here the CDR3 DNA reads TGTGCCAGCAGTTCGACAGGGGGCGTCGAAGCTTTCTTT.

V is TRBV29-1 and J is TRBJ2-7; D unclear. The CDR3 covers 12 residues. The V end was cut by 6 bases, the J end by 3 bases, with 12 bases between. Germline CDR1 reads SQVTM; CDR2 reads ANQGSEA. In nucleotides, the CDR3 is TGCAGCGTCTCGGGTCTCGGCTACGAGCAGTACTTC. Encoded protein: CSVSGLGYEQYF.

This clone has only a few counts. The gene calls are TRBV21-1 and TRBJ1-2. TRBV21-1 is noted as a pseudogene. The CDR3 contains 15 residues. The CDR3, as DNA: TGTGCCAGCAGCAAAGCTGGCGGAAGGATGTGGGGCTACACCTTC. The encoded protein is CASSKAGGRMWGYTF.

This rearrangement joins TRBV19 to TRBJ2-1; TRBD2 aligns across 14 bases. Germline CDR1 LNHDA, CDR2 SQIVND (reference sequence). CDR3 length: 16 residues. Trimming took 5 bases from V and 8 from J; bases not matched to a gene: 8. This CDR3 is CASSSVGTSGRHEQFF. Here the CDR3 DNA reads TGTGCCAGTAGTTCGGTTGGGACTAGCGGGAGACATGAGCAGTTCTTC. The full variable domain, with the rest looked up from reference TRBV19 and TRBJ2-1, is DGGITQSPKYLFRKEGQNVTLSCEQNLNHDAMYWYRQDPGQGLRLIYYSQIVNDFQKGDIAEGYSVSREKKESFPLTVTSAQKNPTAFYLCASSSVGTSGRHEQFFGPGTRLTVL.

This clone occurred a few times. The rearrangement joins TRBV4-2 to TRBJ1-1; possibly TRBD1 for D (6 bases). Between the trimmed V and J ends, which lost 4 bases and 5 bases, there was a span of 8 bases. Germline V gene data show CDR1 as LGHNA and CDR2 as YNFKEQ. The CDR3 is 12 residues long. For the CDR3, the DNA is TGTGCCAGCAGCCGCACAGGGACTGAAGCTTTCTTT. Encoded protein: CASSRTGTEAFF.

V is TRBV6-6 and J is TRBJ1-3, with 8 bases that match TRBD1. The CDR3 spans 15 residues. V gave up 7 bases and J gave up 2 bases; unmatched junction bases: 7. The germline CDR1 and CDR2 sequences are MNHNY and SVGAGI (reference sequence). The CDR3 is CASTQMDRAGNTIYF. DNA of the CDR3: TGTGCCAGCACCCAAATGGACAGGGCTGGAAACACCATATATTTT.

The chain combines TRBV28 with TRBJ1-5, with 11 bases that match TRBD1. Trimming took 4 bases from V and 0 from J; bases not matched to a gene: 8. The germline V gene has CDR1 MDHEN and CDR2 SYDVKM. CDR3 length: 18 residues. In nucleotides, the CDR3 is TGTGCCAGCAGTTCGGCCGGGACAGGGGGAGTTAGCAATCAGCCCCAGCATTTT. The encoded protein is CASSSAGTGGVSNQPQHF.

Only one count was recorded for this clone. The rearrangement uses TRBV6-1 and TRBJ2-3; tentative D call: TRBD2 (5 bases). V dropped 6 bases and J dropped 1 base, with 11 bases sitting between them. CDR1 is MNHNS, CDR2 SASEGT, per germline. This CDR3 spans 14 amino acids. CDR3 coding DNA: TGTGCCAGCAGCGAGGGAGCGGGCACAGATACGCAGTATTTT. The encoded protein is CASSEGAGTDTQYF.

The chain recombines TRBV7-9 with TRBJ2-7, with TRBD2 matching 7 bases. Germline CDR1 is SEHNR and CDR2 is FQNEAQ (reference sequence). The CDR3 runs to 15 residues. V was pared by 1 base and J by 3 bases, with 6 bases of the junction left unmatched. This CDR3 reads CASSLVAGAHYEQYF. CDR3 coding DNA: TGTGCCAGCAGCTTAGTCGCGGGAGCCCACTACGAGCAGTACTTC.

The chain links TRBV2 to TRBJ2-1; D is perhaps TRBD2 (7 bases). Germline V lookup: CDR1 SNHLY, CDR2 FYNNEI. The CDR3 sequence is 13 residues long. Here the CDR3 reads CAKGGGPRDEQFF. The CDR3 nucleotides read TGTGCAAAGGGGGGGGGCCCCAGGGATGAGCAGTTCTTC.

V gene TRBV19 combines with J gene TRBJ1-2; D gene unclear. Germline-derived CDR1 and CDR2 are LNHDA and SQIVND (reference sequence). Trimming left V 3 bases short and J 6 bases short, with 11 bases between. The CDR3 is 13 amino acids. In DNA, the CDR3 is TGTGCCAGTAGTATCCTAGACCGGGATGGCTACACCTTC. Protein: CASSILDRDGYTF.

The chain uses TRBV5-4 and TRBJ1-1; 7 bases fit TRBD1. The CDR3 consists of 13 residues. V lost 3 bases, J lost 7 bases, and 6 bases stayed unmatched. Germline V CDR1 and CDR2: SGHNT, YYREEE (reference sequence). CDR3 DNA sequence: TGTGCCAGCAGCTCCACAGGGGTGGGTGAAGCTTTCTTT. Translation: CASSSTGVGEAFF.

The chain has TRBV28 and TRBJ1-2, with 10 bases aligning to TRBD1. Looked up from germline, CDR1 is MDHEN and CDR2 is SYDVKM. The CDR3 runs 15 residues. After removal of 6 bases from V and 8 bases from J, the junction contained 12 bases not matched to a gene. CDR3 coding DNA: TGTGCCAGCAGCCCGTCCGGGACAGGGGAGAGGGGCTACACCTTC. Translated, it gives CASSPSGTGERGYTF.

In nucleotides, the CDR3 is TGTGCCAGCAGTTTAGGGGGGGCGAGTGAAAAACTGTTTTTT. Encoded protein: CASSLGGASEKLFF. The rearrangement links TRBV28 to TRBJ1-4, with D possibly TRBD1 on 6 matching bases. Germline assignment: CDR1 MDHEN and CDR2 SYDVKM. The CDR3 runs to 14 residues. Trimming removed 2 bases from V and 7 bases from J, with 11 bases in between. Based on the CDR3 plus reference TRBV28 and TRBJ1-4, the full variable domain is DVKVTQSSRYLVKRTGEKVFLECVQDMDHENMFWYRQDPGLGLRLIYFSYDVKMKEKGDIPEGYSVSREKKERFSLILESASTNQTSMYLCASSLGGASEKLFFGSGTQLSVL.

The chain joins TRBV6-5 to TRBJ1-2, with TRBD1 matching over 7 bases. Germline CDR1 is MNHEY and CDR2 is SVGAGI. The CDR3 spans 14 residues. J was trimmed by 6 bases and V by 6 bases; bases with no gene match: 10. This CDR3 reads CASSTRGRNHGYTF. The CDR3 DNA reads as TGTGCCAGCAGCACCAGGGGGAGAAACCATGGCTACACCTTC.

The chain recombines TRBV7-9 with TRBJ2-1, with 7 positions matching TRBD2. The CDR3 has 17 residues. V gave up 4 bases and J gave up 4 bases; unmatched junction bases: 13. The germline gives CDR1 SEHNR, CDR2 FQNEAQ (reference sequence). The CDR3 here is CASSSLASSGRYNEQFF. The CDR3 DNA is TGTGCCAGCAGCTCCTTAGCATCTAGCGGACGGTACAATGAGCAGTTCTTC.

The V call is TRBV6-5, the J call TRBJ2-5; 11 bases align to TRBD2. CDR1 is MNHEY and CDR2 is SVGAGI in the germline V gene. CDR3 length equals 15 residues. V was pared by 2 bases and J by 7 bases, with 6 bases of the junction left unmatched. This CDR3 is CASSYTTSGSGTQYF. CDR3 nucleotide sequence: TGTGCCAGCAGTTACACAACTAGCGGGAGTGGGACCCAGTACTTC.

The CDR3 loop reads CASRQTGMGETQYF. DNA of the CDR3: TGTGCCAGCAGACAGACAGGGATGGGGGAGACCCAGTACTTC. This rearrangement joins TRBV5-4 to TRBJ2-5; 7 nucleotides agree with TRBD1. Germline values: CDR1 SGHNT, CDR2 YYREEE (reference sequence). CDR3 length equals 14 residues. The V and J ends lost 5 bases and 5 bases, in that order; junction bases with no gene match: 9.

This clone was picked up a small number of times. The chain has TRBV9 and TRBJ2-1; 7 bases match TRBD2. Germline values: CDR1 SGDLS, CDR2 YYNGEE. J gave up 0 bases and V 7 bases, and 7 bases lay outside the gene matches. The CDR3 has 15 residues. The CDR3 region has the DNA TGTGCCAGCTCTCGGGGGGTTAGCTCCTACAATGAGCAGTTCTTC. Its translation: CASSRGVSSYNEQFF.

V gene TRBV9 combines with J gene TRBJ2-5, with D unresolved. Trimming removed 0 bases at V and 1 base at J, with 16 bases between. This CDR3 has 17 amino acids. Germline CDR1 is SGDLS and CDR2 is YYNGEE. CDR3 nucleotides: TGTGCCAGCAGCGTAGATCCCACTGGCGGAATCCAAGAGACCCAGTACTTC. Translation: CASSVDPTGGIQETQYF. The full variable domain, rest sourced from reference TRBV9 and TRBJ2-5, is DSGVTQTPKHLITATGQRVTLRCSPRSGDLSVYWYQQSLDQGLQFLIQYYNGEERAKGNILERFSAQQFPDLHSELNLSSLELGDSALYFCASSVDPTGGIQETQYFGPGTRLLVL.

The V gene is TRBV2, the J gene TRBJ2-2, with TRBD1 matching over 9 bases. Germline V gene data show CDR1 as SNHLY and CDR2 as FYNNEI. V shed 7 bases and J 5 bases; nucleotides not matched to a gene: 8. CDR3 length: 15 amino acids. CDR3 region: CASNLQGAPTGELFF. CDR3 bases: TGTGCCAGCAATTTACAGGGGGCGCCTACCGGGGAGCTGTTTTTT. Full variable domain (rest looked up from reference TRBV2 and TRBJ2-2): EPEVTQTPSHQVTQMGQEVILRCVPISNHLYFYWYRQILGQKVEFLVSFYNNEISEKSEIFDDQFSVERPDGSNFTLKIRSTKLEDSAMYFCASNLQGAPTGELFFGEGSRLTVL.

This clone has just one count. V gene TRBV27 combines with J gene TRBJ1-3, with 7 bases lining up with TRBD1. CDR1 and CDR2 from the germline V gene are MNHEY and SMNVEV (reference sequence). The J segment lost 3 bases and the V segment lost 6 bases, leaving 8 bases of the junction unmatched. The CDR3 extends over 15 amino acids. CDR3 in amino acids: CASRITGEYGNTIYF. CDR3 DNA sequence: TGTGCCAGCAGAATAACAGGGGAGTATGGAAACACCATATATTTT.